This T cell receptor (beta chain) was observed in a study of blood T cells in healthy people across ages. General study results and limits: Roughly linear declines in TCR beta diversity per million T cells occurred with age.

A minimum of 6 micrograms of total RNA was extracted per sample. Trimming removed 4 bases from V and 1 base from J, with 11 bases in between. Germline-derived CDR1 and CDR2 are SGHTA and FQGNSA. The CDR3 contains 14 residues. About this clonotype itself: Its specificity is unknown.

With a J-beta primer mix and a sample-barcoded 5' primer, a second PCR ran about 6 to 11 cycles. TCRdb reprocessed the 5' RACE reads with MiXCR, giving one entry per CDR3 protein. The sample records 1.5 million to 2 million distinct CDR3 sequences, approximately 32% being singletons. The rearrangement uses TRBV7-2 and TRBJ2-7; D may be TRBD1 (5 bases). The clonotype originates from a woman aged 25 to 39 in good health. The sample was blood. The CDR3 reads CASSSQGISYEQYF. In DNA form, the CDR3 reads TGTGCCAGCAGCTCGCAGGGTATATCCTACGAGCAGTACTTC.